Below are 28 T cell receptor beta chains sequenced from a single sample in a study of cytomegalovirus exposure and HLA in healthy donors. 13 Jbeta primers and 60 Vbeta primers were used for the PCR. Profiling relied on immunoSEQ multiplex PCR, and the TCRdb table lists in-frame clones only, not all of them. The sample consists of about 160,000 clones, under 90% of them appearing once. Sequencing was performed on PBMCs. The receptors stem from a man younger than 45 in good health and CMV-seronegative.

The chain recombines TRBV6-5 with TRBJ1-1, with a possible D match to TRBD1 (6 bases). Per the germline V gene, CDR1 is MNHEY and CDR2 is SVGAGI. The V gene lost 6 bases and the J gene lost 5 bases, with 16 bases spanning the gap. This CDR3 has 14 residues. The CDR3 DNA is TGTGCCAGCAGCCACACTACAGGGAGTACTGAAGCTTTCTTT. Translating it yields CASSHTTGSTEAFF.

As for this clone: Other DNA sequences within the sample encode an identical CDR3. The chain couples TRBV27 to TRBJ1-1; unclear D gene. V lost 6 bases and J lost 0, with 8 bases in between. The CDR3 consists of 13 residues. Germline V gives CDR1 MNHEY, CDR2 SMNVEV (reference sequence). CDR3 nucleotide sequence: TGTGCCAGCAGCCTTACATTGAACACTGAAGCTTTCTTT. It is translated as CASSLTLNTEAFF.

The chain carries TRBV6-5 and TRBJ1-1; 11 bases are a match to TRBD1. CDR1 is MNHEY and CDR2 is SVGAGI in the germline V gene. Trimming took 5 bases from V and 7 from J; bases not matched to a gene: 9. The CDR3 length is 15 residues. CDR3 region: CASSALRDRGDEAFF. The CDR3 nucleotides read TGTGCCAGCAGTGCCTTAAGGGACAGGGGGGATGAAGCTTTCTTT.

The chain employs TRBV7-2 and TRBJ2-1, with 8 positions matching TRBD2. The length of the CDR3 is 12 residues. Germline CDR1 is SGHTA and CDR2 is FQGNSA. Trimming removed 5 bases from V and 10 bases from J; junction bases left unmatched: 4. The CDR3 nucleotides read TGTGCCAGCAGCCCGGGGGGGACAGAGCAGTTCTTC. The encoded protein is CASSPGGTEQFF. The full variable domain, its missing parts supplied by reference TRBV7-2 and TRBJ2-1, is GAGVSQSPSNKVTEKGKDVELRCDPISGHTALYWYRQSLGQGLEFLIYFQGNSAPDKSGLPSDRFSAERTGGSVSTLTIQRTQQEDSAVYLCASSPGGTEQFFGPGTRLTVL.

V usage is TRBV30 and J usage is TRBJ2-1; a weak D match, TRBD2 (5 bases). Trimming left V 0 bases short and J 10 bases short, with 10 bases between. Germline-derived CDR1 and CDR2 are GTSNPN and SVGIG (reference sequence). This CDR3 spans 12 amino acids. CDR3: CAWSVGRNEQFF. The CDR3 DNA sequence: TGTGCCTGGAGTGTAGGGAGAAACGAGCAGTTCTTC. Complete variable domain (other parts from reference TRBV30 and TRBJ2-1): SQTIHQWPATLVQPVGSPLSLECTVEGTSNPNLYWYRQAAGRGLQLLFYSVGIGQISSEVPQNLSASRPQDRQFILSSKKLLLSDSGFYLCAWSVGRNEQFFGPGTRLTVL.

This chain links TRBV5-1 with TRBJ1-4, with 7 bases lining up with TRBD1. Losses at the gene ends were 1 base for V and 10 bases for J; bases not matched to a gene: 16. CDR3 length: 17 residues. Germline CDR1 SGHRS, CDR2 YFSETQ. CDR3 protein: CASSLTVGDRVGGKLFF. The CDR3 region has the DNA TGCGCCAGCAGCTTGACAGTTGGAGACAGGGTAGGGGGAAAACTGTTTTTT.

The rearrangement joins TRBV5-6 to TRBJ1-2; a weak D match, TRBD1 (6 bases). V was cut by 0 bases and J by 5 bases, with 8 bases left in between. The length of the CDR3 is 13 residues. CDR1 is SGHDT, CDR2 YYEEEE, per germline. The DNA for the CDR3 is TGTGCCAGCAGCTTGGAAACAGGGTATGGCTACACCTTC. This sequence encodes CASSLETGYGYTF.

This clone was detected only a few times. V gene TRBV28 combines with J gene TRBJ1-1; D is ambiguous. Trimming removed 3 bases from V and 2 bases from J, with 13 bases in between. The CDR3 has 15 amino acids. CDR1 is MDHEN, CDR2 SYDVKM, per germline. The CDR3 here is CASSLPGIKNTEAFF. For the CDR3, the DNA is TGTGCCAGCAGTTTGCCGGGGATCAAAAACACTGAAGCTTTCTTT.

V and J are TRBV9 and TRBJ2-1; 10 bases agree with TRBD2. V lost 0 bases, J lost 6 bases, and 6 bases stayed unmatched. The V gene's germline CDR1 is SGDLS and CDR2 YYNGEE. This CDR3 is 16 amino acids long. CDR3: CASSVAPSGRANEQFF. The CDR3 DNA reads as TGTGCCAGCAGCGTAGCCCCCAGCGGGAGGGCCAATGAGCAGTTCTTC.

V is TRBV18 and J is TRBJ2-5; D possibly corresponds to TRBD2 (6 bases). The DNA end lines up better with TRBJ2-7; the J call may be wrong. The germline V gene encodes CDR1 KGHSH and CDR2 LQKENI. The CDR3 has 15 amino acids. The chain's CDR3 is CASSPGAGHTYEQYF. CDR3 coding DNA: TGTGCCAGCTCACCAGGAGCGGGCCATACCTACGAGCAGTACTTC.

The chain has TRBV6-6 and TRBJ1-1, with D uncertain. This CDR3 is 12 amino acids long. The V gene lost 0 bases and the J gene lost 7 bases, with 6 bases spanning the gap. The germline gives CDR1 MNHNY, CDR2 SVGAGI (reference sequence). CDR3 DNA sequence: TGTGCCAGCAGTTACTCCGGGGTTGAAGCTTTCTTT. It codes for CASSYSGVEAFF.

The rearrangement uses TRBV5-4 and TRBJ2-6; D is ambiguous. The CDR3 sequence is 16 residues long. Germline V gene data show CDR1 as SGHNT and CDR2 as YYREEE (reference sequence). Trimming removed 4 bases at V and 0 bases at J, with 11 bases between. The CDR3 protein is CASSPHVSSGANVLTF. CDR3 bases: TGTGCCAGCAGCCCCCATGTCAGCTCTGGGGCCAACGTCCTGACTTTC.

The chain combines TRBV5-4 with TRBJ2-3; no firm D call. CDR1 SGHNT and CDR2 YYREEE come from the germline V gene (reference sequence). This CDR3 comprises 15 residues. Trimming shortened V by 0 bases and J by 4 bases, and 12 bases separated the two germline ends. CDR3 sequence: CASSLDPKGADTQYF. CDR3 DNA sequence: TGTGCCAGCAGCTTGGATCCAAAAGGAGCAGATACGCAGTATTTT.

This clone was detected a few times. The gene calls are TRBV4-3 and TRBJ1-6, with 10 bases aligning to TRBD1. The V gene end was trimmed by 3 bases and the J gene end by 13 bases; junction bases not matched to a gene: 3. The CDR3 contains 13 residues. The germline gives CDR1 LGHNA, CDR2 YSLEER. CDR3 protein: CASSHEGQGPLHF. The CDR3 nucleotides read TGCGCCAGCAGCCATGAGGGACAGGGGCCCCTCCACTTT.

V is TRBV7-3 and J is TRBJ2-4; the match to TRBD2 covers 12 bases. Germline V CDR1 and CDR2: SGHTA, FQGTGA. Trimming at V came to 5 bases and at J to 6 bases, leaving 2 bases not matched to a gene. This CDR3 has 14 residues. CDR3 DNA: TGTGCCAGCAGCCCTAGCGGGGGGGGAAACATTCAGTACTTC. Translating gives CASSPSGGGNIQYF.

The rearrangement links TRBV6-6 to TRBJ1-2; no firm D call. Germline CDR1 reads MNHNY; CDR2 reads SVGAGI (reference sequence). V dropped 8 bases and J dropped 0 bases, with 13 bases sitting between them. This CDR3 is built from 14 residues. CDR3 sequence: CASSREGPNYGYTF. CDR3 nucleotides: TGTGCCAGCTCTCGGGAGGGCCCTAACTATGGCTACACCTTC.

The chain couples TRBV7-3 to TRBJ2-7; 12 nucleotides align to TRBD1. In germline, CDR1 is SGHTA, CDR2 FQGTGA. J gave up 3 bases and V 4 bases, and 4 bases lay outside the gene matches. This CDR3 contains 15 residues. CDR3: CASSSGQGAIYEQYF. DNA for the CDR3: TGTGCCAGCAGCTCGGGACAGGGGGCAATCTACGAGCAGTACTTC.

Written as DNA, the CDR3 is TGTGCCAGCAGCTCGGGATCACCTACTGGGGAGCTGTTTTTT. Translated, it gives CASSSGSPTGELFF. The chain links TRBV5-4 to TRBJ2-2; tentative D call: TRBD2 (5 bases). Germline V lookup: CDR1 SGHNT, CDR2 YYREEE (reference sequence). V was pared by 3 bases and J by 8 bases, with 14 bases between. This CDR3 spans 14 amino acids.

This clone was counted only a few times. The CDR3 sequence: CATSSQGRITTEQYF. For the CDR3, the DNA is TGTGCCACCAGCAGTCAGGGCCGAATCACTACGGAGCAGTACTTC. V and J are TRBV15 and TRBJ2-7, with D maybe TRBD1 (5 bases). CDR1 is LNHNV and CDR2 is YYDKDF in the germline V gene (reference sequence). This CDR3 contains 15 residues. The V and J ends lost 3 bases and 7 bases respectively, with 19 bases between them.

This clone was counted only a few times. The chain is built from TRBV4-1 and TRBJ1-1; tentatively, D is TRBD1 (6 bases). CDR3 length: 14 residues. Trimming took 7 bases from V and 6 from J, leaving 18 bases between them. Germline CDR1 reads MGHRA; CDR2 reads YSYEKL. DNA of the CDR3: TGCGCCAGCAACCCTCGTCAGGGGATGGCTGAAGCTTTCTTT. It encodes CASNPRQGMAEAFF.

The table lists this clone with a count of one. DNA of the CDR3: TGCAGCGTTGAAGGGGCATCCTACGAGCAGTACTTC. Encoded protein: CSVEGASYEQYF. The V call is TRBV29-1, the J call TRBJ2-5; no firm D call. TRBJ2-7 explains the end of the DNA better; the J call may be wrong. The CDR3 loop spans 12 amino acids. Germline V lookup: CDR1 SQVTM, CDR2 ANQGSEA.

This clone was observed once. This sequence joins TRBV27 and TRBJ1-1; 7 bases line up with TRBD1. The CDR3 extends over 18 amino acids. Germline CDR1 MNHEY, CDR2 SMNVEV (reference sequence). With 0 bases clipped from V and 5 bases from J, the junction kept 15 bases outside the gene matches. The DNA for the CDR3 is TGTGCCAGCAGTTTATCGAGGGGGCAGCTACTTTCTGGGACTGAAGCTTTCTTT. This gives the protein CASSLSRGQLLSGTEAFF.

This clone was seen once. The gene calls are TRBV5-4 and TRBJ1-2; 8 bases line up with TRBD1. V shed 4 bases, J shed 6 bases, and the junction held 11 bases outside the gene matches. This CDR3 comprises 15 residues. CDR1 and CDR2 (germline): SGHNT, YYREEE (reference sequence). The CDR3 sequence: CASSPIGTGPHGYTF. CDR3 DNA sequence: TGTGCCAGCAGCCCGATCGGGACAGGCCCACATGGCTACACCTTC.

This chain joins TRBV6-5 and TRBJ1-4; D unclear. The length of the CDR3 is 13 residues. Per germline, CDR1 MNHEY and CDR2 SVGAGI. The V and J ends lost 4 bases and 5 bases respectively, with 8 bases between them. The CDR3 loop is CASSSKRNEKLFF. CDR3 DNA sequence: TGTGCCAGCAGTTCGAAGAGGAATGAAAAACTGTTTTTT.

The chain carries TRBV27 and TRBJ1-2; D not certain. This CDR3 contains 13 residues. Trimming removed 8 bases from V and 2 bases from J, with 12 bases in between. CDR1 and CDR2 from the germline V gene are MNHEY and SMNVEV (reference sequence). CDR3 nucleotide sequence: TGTGCCAGCCGAGGCGCTAGAAACTATGGCTACACCTTC. Amino acids: CASRGARNYGYTF.

The chain joins TRBV30 to TRBJ2-6; possibly TRBD1 for D (5 bases). The CDR3 runs 15 residues. Trimming stripped 2 bases from V and 0 bases from J, with 8 bases between. Germline V CDR1 and CDR2: GTSNPN, SVGIG (reference sequence). The CDR3 spells CAWSKGVSGANVLTF. The CDR3, as DNA: TGTGCCTGGAGTAAAGGGGTCTCTGGGGCCAACGTCCTGACTTTC.

The chain couples TRBV28 to TRBJ1-2, with 7 bases aligning to TRBD1. The CDR3 spans 12 residues. After removal of 4 bases from V and 6 bases from J, the junction contained 2 bases not matched to a gene. Germline-derived CDR1 and CDR2 are MDHEN and SYDVKM. The CDR3 loop is CASSSRGNGYTF. Written as DNA, the CDR3 is TGTGCCAGCAGTTCCAGGGGGAATGGCTACACCTTC.

This clone has just one count. The chain joins TRBV11-2 to TRBJ1-1; no clear D gene. The germline V gene has CDR1 SGHAT and CDR2 FQNNGV. CDR3 size: 12 residues. With 3 bases removed from V and 8 bases from J, the gap between germline ends came to 10 bases. The CDR3 nucleotides are TGTGCCAGCAGCTTTTGGGCGACGGAAGCTTTCTTT. Its protein is CASSFWATEAFF.